This T cell receptor beta chain came from a study of T-cell memory formation after mild COVID-19. Sample barcodes and UMIs were carried by the TCR alpha and TCR beta cDNA libraries that 5'RACE generated with constant-segment primers. TCRdb passed the 5' RACE reads through MiXCR, listing each CDR3 protein once. The sample lists 390,000 or so distinct CDR3 sequences, approximately 15% occurring once. This clonotype was seen a handful of times. Antigen specificity is unknown. The V gene's germline CDR1 is LGHNA and CDR2 YNFKEQ. The CDR3 consists of 16 residues. J gave up 0 bases and V 2 bases, and 5 bases lay outside the gene matches. Study outcomes and limitations: The pre-infection memory compartment contained some responding clones, suggesting cross-reactive memory joined. Contracting CD4+ clones sat mainly in CM and EM; CD8+ in EMRA. CD4/CD8 balance held among clones contracting day 15 to 85, and later expanders leaned CD4+.

The rearrangement uses TRBV4-2 and TRBJ2-3; 7 nucleotides align to TRBD1. Input material: PBMCs or a T cell subset sorted from them (not recorded which). This TCR was sampled from a man between 18 and 29 years old who had mild COVID-19 (a few samples of this study predate the infection). Cell type and time point are not known. The CDR3 DNA reads as TGTGCCAGCAGCCAACTGGGACAGTCTAGCACAGATACGCAGTATTTT. Residues: CASSQLGQSSTDTQYF.